These 9 T cell receptor beta chains were sequenced from one sample in a study of blood T cell repertoires in COVID-19. TCRdb keeps only in-frame clones here, not all; method: immunoSEQ multiplex PCR. The sample has approximately 130,000 clones, roughly four fifths seen once. The sample comprised peripheral blood. The receptors originated from a human donor in a cohort sampled during active COVID-19.

The chain recombines TRBV11-3 with TRBJ1-5; TRBD1 matches 9 bases. This CDR3 comprises 14 residues. The junction had 3 bases not matched to a gene; V was cut back by 2 bases and J by 7 bases. Germline V CDR1 and CDR2: SGHNT, YENEEA. The CDR3 DNA is TGTGCCAGCAGCTTATGGGACAGGGTGCAGCCCCAGCATTTT. This translates into CASSLWDRVQPQHF.

The chain links TRBV5-1 to TRBJ2-7; D is possibly TRBD2 (5 bases). V was trimmed by 0 bases and J by 3 bases, leaving 13 bases between them. The CDR3 runs to 15 residues. Germline CDR1 is SGHRS and CDR2 is YFSETQ. This CDR3 reads CASSLASSADYEQYF. CDR3 DNA: TGCGCCAGCAGCTTGGCCAGTAGCGCCGACTACGAGCAGTACTTC.

The genes are TRBV5-5 and TRBJ2-3, with D perhaps matching TRBD1 (6 bases). CDR1 SGHKS and CDR2 YYEKEE come from the germline V gene (reference sequence). The ends were cut back, 0 bases at V and 5 bases at J, with 13 bases in the middle. This CDR3 has 15 residues. The CDR3, as DNA: TGTGCCAGCAGCTTGGAGCCCCAGGGGATAGATACGCAGTATTTT. This gives the protein CASSLEPQGIDTQYF. Combining the CDR3 with reference TRBV5-5 and TRBJ2-3 gives the whole variable domain DAGVTQSPTHLIKTRGQQVTLRCSPISGHKSVSWYQQVLGQGPQFIFQYYEKEERGRGNFPDRFSARQFPNYSSELNVNALLLGDSALYLCASSLEPQGIDTQYFGPGTRLTVL.

Only one count was recorded for this clone. This chain joins TRBV24-1 and TRBJ1-1; maybe TRBD1 (5 bases). CDR3 length equals 13 residues. The V end was cut by 3 bases, the J end by 6 bases, with 10 bases between. Germline CDR1 KGHDR, CDR2 SFDVKD. CDR3: CATSDGTGAEAFF. The CDR3, as DNA: TGTGCCACCAGTGATGGGACGGGGGCTGAAGCTTTCTTT.

The chain recombines TRBV28 with TRBJ2-7; D gene ambiguous. With 2 bases removed from V and 0 bases from J, the gap between germline ends came to 8 bases. CDR1 and CDR2 (germline): MDHEN, SYDVKM. The CDR3 consists of 14 residues. In DNA form, the CDR3 reads TGTGCCAGCAGTTTACAAGCGCCCTCCTACGAGCAGTACTTC. Residues: CASSLQAPSYEQYF.

Details on this clone: The junction departs from germline at one end; a sequencing error may be responsible. CDR3 residues: CASSLGGQGGETQYF. Here the CDR3 DNA reads TGTGCTAGCAGCTTAGGGGGACAGGGGGGAGAGACCCAGTACTTC. The V and J genes are TRBV7-7 and TRBJ2-5; 11 positions match TRBD1. This CDR3 comprises 15 residues. Germline V gives CDR1 SSHAT, CDR2 FNYEAQ (reference sequence).

In this sample, this clone turned up once. V gene TRBV6-5 combines with J gene TRBJ2-7; 9 bases match TRBD2. Per germline, CDR1 MNHEY and CDR2 SVGAGI. The CDR3 is 14 amino acids. Trimming at V came to 6 bases and at J to 0 bases, leaving 3 bases not matched to a gene. The CDR3, as DNA: TGTGCCAGCAGACTAGCGGGCGCCTCCTACGAGCAGTACTTC. It is translated as CASRLAGASYEQYF.

This clone was recorded only once. The CDR3 region has the DNA TGCGCCAGCAGCCAAGGGCCCTACACTGAAGCTTTCTTT. It is translated as CASSQGPYTEAFF. The chain carries TRBV4-1 and TRBJ1-1; D is ambiguous. Germline assignment: CDR1 MGHRA and CDR2 YSYEKL. The CDR3 runs to 13 residues. Between the trimmed V and J ends, which lost 1 base and 3 bases, there was a span of 6 bases.

This clone was counted only a few times. The rearrangement uses TRBV30 and TRBJ2-7; the D gene is possibly TRBD1 (5 bases). The ends were cut back, 1 base at V and 6 bases at J, with 22 bases in the middle. The CDR3 consists of 16 residues. CDR1 and CDR2 from the germline V gene are GTSNPN and SVGIG (reference sequence). DNA of the CDR3: TGTGCCTGGAGTGACCCTTGGCAGGGCGAAAAGGGCGAGCAGTACTTC. Encoded protein: CAWSDPWQGEKGEQYF.